This TCR beta chain was identified during a study of CD8+ T cells in alopecia areata. About the study: Treated patients swallowed 5 to 10 mg of oral tofacitinib twice daily.

The CDR3 is made up of 15 amino acids. V lost 0 bases to trimming and J lost 6 bases; unmatched junction nucleotides: 5. Germline CDR1 reads GTSNPN; CDR2 reads SVGIG (reference sequence). Sequencing relied on a cDNA template that was reverse transcribed from extracted RNA. Using immunoSEQ multiplex PCR, the repertoire was profiled, and TCRdb retains in-frame clones only, with some absent. The sample holds 65,000 to 75,000 clones; 29% are singletons and the top ten take around 14%. Treatment given: oral pan-JAK inhibitor, 5-10 mg twice daily. Sampling of alopecia areata patients yielded lesional scalp punch biopsies as well as peripheral blood.

V is TRBV30 and J is TRBJ2-3; 11 nucleotides agree with TRBD2. The sequence derives from a human donor with alopecia areata. The sample in question was CD8+ T cells sorted from blood, obtained at week 4, from a patient treated with tofacitinib. CDR3 loop: CAWSVLAGGGDTQYF. As DNA, the CDR3 is TGTGCCTGGAGTGTCCTAGCGGGAGGTGGTGATACGCAGTATTTT.